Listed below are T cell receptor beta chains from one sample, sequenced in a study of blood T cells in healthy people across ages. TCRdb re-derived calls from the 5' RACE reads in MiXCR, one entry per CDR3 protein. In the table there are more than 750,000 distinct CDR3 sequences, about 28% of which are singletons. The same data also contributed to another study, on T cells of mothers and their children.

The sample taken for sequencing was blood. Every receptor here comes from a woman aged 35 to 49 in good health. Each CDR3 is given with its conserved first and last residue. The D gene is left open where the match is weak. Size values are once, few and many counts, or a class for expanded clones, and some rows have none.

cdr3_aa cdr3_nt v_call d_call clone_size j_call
CASSRTGRTDYGYTF TGTGCCAGCTCACGAACGGGACGGACCGACTATGGCTACACCTTC TRBV18 - many TRBJ1-2
CASSQTGQGGQQYF TGTGCCAGCAGCCAAACGGGACAGGGCGGACAGCAGTACTTC TRBV3-1 TRBD1 few TRBJ2-4
CASSLGLAAGGEQFF TGTGCCAGCAGCTTGGGACTAGCGGCCGGCGGTGAGCAGTTCTTC TRBV7-3 TRBD2 few TRBJ2-1
CASSPGTGSMNTEAFF TGTGCCAGCTCACCGGGGACAGGGAGCATGAACACTGAAGCTTTCTTT TRBV18 TRBD1 - TRBJ1-1
CASSPPPGIAGYGETQYF TGTGCCAGCAGCCCTCCCCCAGGTATAGCGGGATATGGGGAGACCCAGTACTTC TRBV12-3/TRBV12-4 TRBD2 - TRBJ2-5
CASSPRPGTSGGEDEQFF TGCGCCAGCAGCCCCCGTCCCGGGACTAGCGGGGGGGAGGATGAGCAGTTCTTC TRBV4-3 TRBD2 many TRBJ2-1
CASSPDRGNEKLFF TGTGCCAGCAGCCCGGACAGGGGTAATGAAAAACTGTTTTTT TRBV18 TRBD1 many TRBJ1-4
CSASGRGSRNEQYF TGCAGTGCTAGCGGGCGGGGGTCTCGGAACGAGCAGTACTTC TRBV20-1 TRBD2 many TRBJ2-7
CASSQDLAGSYGYTF TGCGCCAGCAGCCAAGATCTAGCTGGGTCCTATGGCTACACCTTC TRBV4-1 - few TRBJ1-2
CASSRGQNDNEQFF TGTGCCAGCAGCCGTGGACAGAACGACAATGAGCAGTTCTTC TRBV11-3 - many TRBJ2-1
CASREQGVAYNEQFF TGTGCCAGCAGAGAACAGGGGGTGGCCTACAATGAGCAGTTCTTC TRBV3-1 TRBD1 few TRBJ2-1
CATSDPNEKLFF TGTGCCACCAGTGATCCCAATGAAAAACTGTTTTTT TRBV24-1 - few TRBJ1-4
CASSLEGTLFGNEQFF TGTGCCAGCAGCTTAGAGGGGACTCTCTTTGGCAATGAGCAGTTCTTC TRBV7-9 - - TRBJ2-1
CAISESVGGRNIQYF TGTGCCATCAGTGAGTCCGTAGGGGGGAGAAACATTCAGTACTTC TRBV10-3 - - TRBJ2-4
CASSEPNRGFREKLFF TGTGCCAGCAGTGAGCCAAACCGAGGCTTTCGGGAAAAACTGTTTTTT TRBV6-1 - few TRBJ1-4
CASSQDSRRGYGYTF TGCGCCAGCAGCCAAGATAGTCGCAGGGGGTATGGCTACACCTTC TRBV4-3 TRBD1 many TRBJ1-2
CASSSPRQGEEAFF TGTGCCAGCAGCTCACCTCGACAGGGTGAGGAAGCTTTCTTT TRBV7-9 TRBD1 - TRBJ1-1
CASRGGLNSPLHF TGTGCCAGCAGGGGGGGCCTTAATTCACCCCTCCACTTT TRBV2 - - TRBJ1-6
CASSLGGTQLDTQYF TGTGCCAGCAGCTTGGGTGGGACGCAGTTAGATACGCAGTATTTT TRBV7-3 - few TRBJ2-3
CASSLYRENPYNEQFF TGCGCCAGCAGCTTATACAGGGAAAACCCCTACAATGAGCAGTTCTTC TRBV5-1 - - TRBJ2-1
CASSEGGQWGREQYF TGTGCCAGCAGTGAAGGCGGGCAGTGGGGACGCGAGCAGTACTTC TRBV2 - - TRBJ2-7
CASSLAGIANYGYTF TGTGCCAGCAGCTTGGCCGGGATCGCCAACTATGGCTACACCTTC TRBV5-4 - - TRBJ1-2
CASSGQGGLYGYTF TGTGCCAGCAGCGGACAGGGGGGATTGTATGGCTACACCTTC TRBV28 TRBD1 - TRBJ1-2
CASSLVSLLGVEQYF TGTGCCAGCAGCTTGGTCTCCCTCCTGGGGGTCGAGCAGTACTTC TRBV5-6 - many TRBJ2-7
CASISSGISGYTF TGTGCCAGCATTAGTTCGGGGATCAGTGGCTACACCTTC TRBV28 - few TRBJ1-2
CASSHGQDNSPLHF TGTGCCAGCAGCCACGGACAGGACAATTCACCCCTCCACTTT TRBV3-1 TRBD1 - TRBJ1-6
CASSLWAGQSYEQYF TGTGCCAGCAGCTTATGGGCAGGTCAATCCTACGAGCAGTACTTC TRBV7-2 - many TRBJ2-7
CASRVLAGGEIREQYF TGTGCCAGCAGAGTACTAGCGGGGGGGGAGATACGAGAGCAGTACTTC TRBV6-6 TRBD2 many TRBJ2-7
CASSSGIVETQYF TGCGCCAGCAGCTCAGGGATTGTAGAGACCCAGTACTTC TRBV5-1 - - TRBJ2-5
CASGLGTGEAFF TGTGCTAGTGGTTTGGGTACAGGTGAAGCTTTCTTT TRBV12-5 - - TRBJ1-1
CASSLSTSDYNEQFF TGTGCCAGCAGCCTCTCGACTAGCGACTACAATGAGCAGTTCTTC TRBV7-2 TRBD2 - TRBJ2-1
CASSFSGRADEQYF TGTGCCAGCAGCTTTAGCGGGAGAGCCGACGAGCAGTACTTC TRBV7-3 TRBD2 - TRBJ2-7
CASSLQGHSREKLFF TGTGCCAGCAGTCTACAAGGGCACAGTCGGGAAAAACTGTTTTTT TRBV27 - - TRBJ1-4
CATSRDLGGNEKLFF TGTGCCACCAGCAGAGATCTGGGGGGGAATGAAAAACTGTTTTTT TRBV15 - few TRBJ1-4
CASSFGNGELFF - TRBV6-5 - many TRBJ2-2
CASSRPGGNNEQFF TGCGCCAGCAGCCGTCCGGGGGGAAACAATGAGCAGTTCTTC TRBV4-1 TRBD2 many TRBJ2-1
CASSPRPGGSYEQYF TGTGCCAGCAGCCCGAGGCCAGGGGGCTCCTACGAGCAGTACTTC TRBV7-2 TRBD1 many TRBJ2-7
CSATYFSGASSTDTQYF TGCAGTGCTACCTATTTTAGCGGGGCGTCTAGCACAGATACGCAGTATTTT TRBV20-1 TRBD2 - TRBJ2-3
CSARDPGQVNSPLHF TGCAGTGCTAGAGACCCGGGACAGGTTAATTCACCCCTCCACTTT TRBV20-1 TRBD1 few TRBJ1-6
CAISDPGTDSYEQYF TGTGCCATCAGTGACCCCGGGACAGACTCCTACGAGCAGTACTTC TRBV10-3 TRBD1 many TRBJ2-7
CASSSTGEATGELFF TGCGCCAGCAGCAGTACGGGGGAAGCCACCGGGGAGCTGTTTTTT TRBV5-1 - - TRBJ2-2
CASSRSGAHQETQYF TGCGCCAGCAGCCGCAGCGGGGCTCACCAAGAGACCCAGTACTTC TRBV5-1 TRBD2 - TRBJ2-5
CATSRVRQEGGRNQPQHF TGTGCCACCAGCCGGGTGCGACAGGAGGGAGGCCGCAATCAGCCCCAGCATTTT TRBV15 - once TRBJ1-5
CASSLSPVDYEQYF TGCGCCAGCAGCTTGTCCCCAGTCGACTACGAGCAGTACTTC TRBV5-1 - many TRBJ2-7
CASRGFGRNTEAFF TGTGCCAGCAGAGGTTTCGGACGGAACACTGAAGCTTTCTTT TRBV7-6 - few TRBJ1-1
CASGLGYSAYANYGYTF TGTGCCAGCGGCTTAGGTTACAGCGCATATGCTAACTATGGCTACACCTTC TRBV7-9 - - TRBJ1-2
CATSPRGAKTQYF TGTGCCACGTCTCCGCGGGGGGCAAAGACCCAGTACTTC TRBV15 TRBD2 once TRBJ2-5
CASSLTGSGSYNEQFF TGTGCCAGCAGCCTCACGGGTAGCGGTTCCTACAATGAGCAGTTCTTC TRBV28 - many TRBJ2-1
CSATGYNEQFF TGCAGTGCGACAGGATACAATGAGCAGTTCTTC TRBV20-1 - many TRBJ2-1
CASREQGAPYEQYF TGTGCCAGCAGGGAACAGGGGGCTCCGTACGAGCAGTACTTC TRBV28 TRBD1 few TRBJ2-7
CASSSIQGGSEKLFF TGTGCCAGCAGTTCCATACAGGGCGGATCTGAAAAACTGTTTTTT TRBV6-2/TRBV6-3 - - TRBJ1-4
CASSLRTGGTSDTEAFF TGTGCCAGCAGTTTGCGTACAGGGGGCACTAGCGACACTGAAGCTTTCTTT TRBV12-3/TRBV12-4 TRBD1 few TRBJ1-1
CASSPHGGITYSEQFF TGTGCCAGCAGTCCCCATGGGGGTATCACCTACAGTGAGCAGTTCTTC TRBV28 - few TRBJ2-1
CASSIGAGRETQYF TGTGCCAGCAGCATTGGGGCGGGACGGGAGACCCAGTACTTC TRBV7-7 - - TRBJ2-5
CSFAGEKLFF TGCAGTTTCGCGGGCGAAAAACTGTTTTTT TRBV20-1 - - TRBJ1-4